This record concerns one TCR beta chain sequence. Its specificity is not known. CD45RO-negative cells were positively selected for CCR7, leaving out terminally differentiated effector memory CD45RA+ cells. Caucasian adults living in Nashville, Tennessee, provided all samples. This record belongs to a study of shared clonotypes between healthy human individuals. Regarding the study as a whole: In contrast to clonotypes shared by all four donors, non-shared clonotypes had lower generation probabilities. Richness estimates generally favored naive over memory subsets.

A deep-level run was used for the assay. Assay: immunoSEQ multiplex PCR; the TCRdb copy retains only in-frame clones and omits some. The sample gives 2 million to 2.5 million clones, less than 95% of which show up once; approximately 1.2% is in the top ten. The TCR was taken from a man aged 18 to 30 in good health. Sequencing input: naive CD8+ T cells sorted from blood.

The DNA of the CDR3 is TGTGCCAGCTCTTGGACAGGGACAGGAAACACCATATATTTT. Translating it yields CASSWTGTGNTIYF. This rearrangement joins TRBV28 to TRBJ1-3; TRBD1 matches 8 bases. V shed 8 bases and J 4 bases; nucleotides not matched to a gene: 7. The germline V gene has CDR1 MDHEN and CDR2 SYDVKM. The CDR3 has 14 amino acids. The variable domain in full, with the rest retrieved from reference TRBV28 and TRBJ1-3, is DVKVTQSSRYLVKRTGEKVFLECVQDMDHENMFWYRQDPGLGLRLIYFSYDVKMKEKGDIPEGYSVSREKKERFSLILESASTNQTSMYLCASSWTGTGNTIYFGEGSWLTVV.